Each of the 11 T cell receptor beta chains below was sequenced from the same sample in a study of cytomegalovirus exposure and HLA in healthy donors. PCR involved 60 Vbeta and 13 Jbeta primers. Sequencing used immunoSEQ multiplex PCR; TCRdb keeps in-frame clones, though not all of them. The table has around 190,000 clones, around 79% seen once. Sequencing used PBMCs. These receptors all come from a woman aged 18-30 years in good health and CMV-seronegative.

The chain links TRBV6-1 to TRBJ2-7; D is uncertain. The CDR3 has 13 residues. The V and J ends lost 3 bases and 6 bases respectively, with 12 bases between them. Germline CDR1 and CDR2: MNHNS and SASEGT. CDR3 nucleotide sequence: TGTGCCAGCAGTGATCCGGGTGTGGGCGAGCAGTACTTC. This codes for CASSDPGVGEQYF.

This chain joins TRBV7-9 and TRBJ1-4; D ambiguous. This CDR3 comprises 14 residues. From germline, CDR1 is SEHNR and CDR2 FQNEAQ (reference sequence). V shed 0 bases and J shed 5 bases, with 7 bases lying between them. The DNA for the CDR3 is TGTGCCAGCAGCTTAGCGGCCGGGAATGAAAAACTGTTTTTT. The encoded protein is CASSLAAGNEKLFF.

This sequence joins TRBV5-6 and TRBJ1-2; D uncertain. This CDR3 spans 11 amino acids. V was pared by 0 bases and J by 9 bases, with 6 bases between. Germline V lookup: CDR1 SGHDT, CDR2 YYEEEE. The chain's CDR3 is CASSLASRYTF. The CDR3 DNA reads as TGTGCCAGCAGCTTGGCTTCCCGCTACACCTTC. Based on the CDR3 plus reference TRBV5-6 and TRBJ1-2, the full variable domain is DAGVTQSPTHLIKTRGQQVTLRCSPKSGHDTVSWYQQALGQGPQFIFQYYEEEERQRGNFPDRFSGHQFPNYSSELNVNALLLGDSALYLCASSLASRYTFGSGTRLTVV.

The chain has TRBV10-3 and TRBJ1-5, with 7 bases lining up with TRBD1. The V and J ends lost 4 bases and 10 bases, in that order; junction bases with no gene match: 4. The V gene's germline CDR1 is ENHRY and CDR2 SYGVKD. The CDR3 is made up of 12 amino acids. The CDR3 coding sequence is TGTGCCATCAGTGTTGAGGGGGCCCCCCAGCATTTT. This codes for CAISVEGAPQHF.

The genes are TRBV28 and TRBJ2-2; possible D gene TRBD1, 6 bases. Germline V gene data show CDR1 as MDHEN and CDR2 as SYDVKM. The length of the CDR3 is 15 residues. With 0 bases removed from V and 6 bases from J, the gap between germline ends came to 11 bases. The CDR3 bases are TGTGCCAGCAGTTTATGGCAGGGGAATGCCGGGGAGCTGTTTTTT. Amino acid sequence: CASSLWQGNAGELFF.

The chain couples TRBV6-5 to TRBJ1-2, with D possibly being TRBD1 (5 bases). Germline CDR1 reads MNHEY; CDR2 reads SVGAGI. Trimming pared 6 bases from V and 3 bases from J, leaving 17 bases between. The CDR3 has 15 residues. This CDR3 reads CASRSLRGTDYGYTF. The CDR3, as DNA: TGTGCCAGCAGATCGCTTCGCGGGACGGACTATGGCTACACCTTC.

As concerns this clone: As the CDR3 is not closed by the conserved phenylalanine or tryptophan, this likely results from a read error. The CDR3: CASSQGGLGQPQHL. Written as DNA, the CDR3 is TGCGCCAGCAGCCAAGGGGGGCTGGGTCAGCCCCAGCATCTT. The chain is built from TRBV4-1 and TRBJ1-5; D is possibly TRBD1 (6 bases). This CDR3 contains 14 residues. The germline CDR1 and CDR2 sequences are MGHRA and YSYEKL. The V gene lost 1 base and the J gene lost 6 bases, with 10 bases spanning the gap.

The chain employs TRBV25-1 and TRBJ1-6; weak D call: TRBD1 (6 bases). V dropped 2 bases and J dropped 10 bases, with 12 bases sitting between them. The germline gives CDR1 MGHDK, CDR2 SYGVNS. This CDR3 region has 14 residues. The CDR3, as DNA: TGTGCCAGCAGTGAAAACAGGGCGACCTCACCCCTCCACTTT. Its protein is CASSENRATSPLHF.

This sequence joins TRBV9 and TRBJ2-2; possibly TRBD1 for D (6 bases). Germline V gene lookup returns CDR1 SGDLS and CDR2 YYNGEE. CDR3 length equals 17 residues. Trimming stripped 1 base from V and 0 bases from J, with 13 bases between. The CDR3 DNA follows: TGTGCCAGCAGCGTATCCCTACGGGACACGAACACCGGGGAGCTGTTTTTT. Translation: CASSVSLRDTNTGELFF.

The rearrangement joins TRBV18 to TRBJ1-1; D might be TRBD1 (5 bases). Trimming removed 5 bases at V and 6 bases at J, with 13 bases between. This CDR3 is 13 amino acids long. The germline gives CDR1 KGHSH, CDR2 LQKENI. The DNA for the CDR3 is TGTGCCAGCTCAGCCGGAGAAGGGGCTGAAGCTTTCTTT. As protein: CASSAGEGAEAFF. Filled out from reference TRBV18 and TRBJ1-1, the complete variable domain reads NAGVMQNPRHLVRRRGQEARLRCSPMKGHSHVYWYRQLPEEGLKFMVYLQKENIIDESGMPKERFSAEFPKEGPSILRIQQVVRGDSAAYFCASSAGEGAEAFFGQGTRLTVV.

This clone has only one observation. V is TRBV6-1 and J is TRBJ1-2; D is perhaps TRBD1 (6 bases). This CDR3 is built from 15 residues. V dropped 4 bases and J dropped 3 bases, with 15 bases sitting between them. CDR1 MNHNS and CDR2 SASEGT come from the germline V gene. In DNA, the CDR3 is TGTGCCAGCAGTGCCGCTCAGGGGTTTTACTATGGCTACACCTTC. It yields the protein CASSAAQGFYYGYTF.